The 2 T cell receptor beta chains below were found in one sample sequenced in a study of control samples from healthy donors and cancer patients. The protocol was immunoSEQ multiplex PCR, while the TCRdb copy is restricted to in-frame clones and leaves out a portion. The sample lists 150,000 to 170,000 clones, roughly 94% occurring once. Material: blood. The receptors were gathered from a middle-aged man in good health.

The chain has TRBV9 and TRBJ2-7, with 9 bases matching TRBD2. CDR3 length: 14 residues. Germline CDR1 and CDR2: SGDLS and YYNGEE. V lost 2 bases to trimming and J lost 7 bases; unmatched junction nucleotides: 7. CDR3 DNA: TGTGCCAGCAGCGTGCGGGGGGGATTGGAAGAGCAGTACTTC. Encoded protein: CASSVRGGLEEQYF.

The V gene is TRBV19, the J gene TRBJ2-1; 11 bases line up with TRBD2. Germline values: CDR1 LNHDA, CDR2 SQIVND (reference sequence). The CDR3 totals 16 residues. Trimming at V came to 5 bases and at J to 6 bases, leaving 9 bases not matched to a gene. The CDR3 coding sequence is TGTGCCAGTAGTCCCCTCCTAGCGGGGGGTGGCAATGAGCAGTTCTTC. Its protein product is CASSPLLAGGGNEQFF. The entire variable domain, with the rest obtained from reference TRBV19 and TRBJ2-1, is as follows: DGGITQSPKYLFRKEGQNVTLSCEQNLNHDAMYWYRQDPGQGLRLIYYSQIVNDFQKGDIAEGYSVSREKKESFPLTVTSAQKNPTAFYLCASSPLLAGGGNEQFFGPGTRLTVL.